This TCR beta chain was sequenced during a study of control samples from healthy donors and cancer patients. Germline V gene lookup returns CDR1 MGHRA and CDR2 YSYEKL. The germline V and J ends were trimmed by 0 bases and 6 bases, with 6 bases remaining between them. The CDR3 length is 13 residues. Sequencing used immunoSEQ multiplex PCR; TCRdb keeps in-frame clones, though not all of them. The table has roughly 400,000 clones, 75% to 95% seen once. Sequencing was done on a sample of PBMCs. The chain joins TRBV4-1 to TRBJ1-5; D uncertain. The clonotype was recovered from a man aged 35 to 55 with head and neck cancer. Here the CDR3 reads CASSQEGGQPQHF. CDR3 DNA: TGCGCCAGCAGCCAAGAGGGCGGTCAGCCCCAGCATTTT.